These T cell receptor beta chains were read from a single sample in a study of cytotoxic CD8 clonotypes in ibrutinib-treated CLL. The table came from immunoSEQ multiplex PCR; TCRdb's copy has only in-frame clones and leaves some out. In the table there are some 47,000 clones, roughly three fifths of which are singletons. The source material was PBMCs, sampled after 24 months of ibrutinib treatment. These receptor sequences come from a human donor with chronic lymphocytic leukemia. CDR3s include the opening cysteine and the closing phenylalanine or tryptophan. A D gene is named only where the DNA matches it firmly. Size is stated for part of the rows, as once, few or many counts, or as a class when the clone is expanded.

d_call j_call clone_size v_call cdr3_aa cdr3_nt
TRBD1 TRBJ1-6 . TRBV27 CASRQGGNSPLHF TGTGCCAGCCGACAGGGCGGGAATTCACCCCTCCACTTT
. TRBJ2-3 . TRBV18 CASSPPGLHTDTQYF TGTGCCAGCTCACCACCGGGACTCCACACAGATACGCAGTATTTT
. TRBJ2-3 . TRBV28 CASSLGPDTQYF TGTGCCAGCAGTTTAGGTCCAGATACGCAGTATTTT
. TRBJ1-1 . TRBV10-2 CATGTGDTEAFF TGCGCCACCGGGACCGGGGACACTGAAGCTTTCTTT
. TRBJ2-7 . TRBV9 CASSATLFGYEQYF TGTGCCAGCAGCGCGACCTTATTTGGCTACGAGCAGTACTTC
. TRBJ1-1 . TRBV6-1 CASRYGQNTEAFF TGTGCCAGCAGATACGGACAGAACACTGAAGCTTTCTTT
. TRBJ1-4 . TRBV7-8 CASRTGTGNEKLFF TGTGCCAGCAGGACCGGGACGGGGAATGAAAAACTGTTTTTT
. TRBJ1-3 few TRBV6-1 CASMRGPNSGNTIYF TGTGCCAGCATGCGGGGACCCAACTCTGGAAACACCATATATTTT
TRBD1 TRBJ1-2 . TRBV6-1 CASSTDRGRDYGYTF TGTGCCAGCAGCACGGACAGGGGACGGGACTATGGCTACACCTTC
TRBD1 TRBJ2-5 . TRBV10-1 CASSDQGASRETQYF TGCGCCAGCAGTGATCAGGGGGCCAGCCGGGAGACCCAGTACTTC
. TRBJ2-2 . TRBV27 CASTHSAGRNTGELFF TGTGCCAGCACCCACTCGGCTGGGCGGAACACCGGGGAGCTGTTTTTT
. TRBJ2-5 . TRBV18 CASSPWGETQYF TGTGCCAGCTCACCATGGGGGGAGACCCAGTACTTC
TRBD2 TRBJ2-5 once TRBV5-7 CASSFWASGGVETQYF TGTGCCAGCAGCTTTTGGGCTAGCGGGGGGGTAGAGACCCAGTACTTC
TRBD1 TRBJ1-2 . TRBV5-4 CASSYQVQGSDGYTF TGTGCCAGCAGCTATCAGGTACAGGGGTCGGATGGCTACACCTTC
. TRBJ1-1 . TRBV13 CASSLDKNTEAFF TGTGCCAGCAGCTTAGACAAGAACACTGAAGCTTTCTTT
TRBD2 TRBJ2-1 . TRBV4-1 CASSQVASGGEQFF TGCGCCAGCAGCCAAGTTGCTAGCGGGGGTGAGCAGTTCTTC
. TRBJ2-7 . TRBV6-6 CASSYSRAPFYEQYF TGTGCCAGCAGTTACTCTAGGGCGCCCTTCTACGAGCAGTACTTC
. TRBJ2-1 . TRBV25-1 CASSEYMPRRGDNEQFF TGTGCCAGCAGTGAATATATGCCACGACGAGGGGACAATGAGCAGTTCTTC
. TRBJ2-1 . TRBV14 CASSQVFGGSYNEQFF TGTGCCAGCAGCCAAGTTTTTGGGGGCTCCTACAATGAGCAGTTCTTC
. TRBJ2-5 few TRBV5-5 CASSFPGKETQYF TGTGCCAGCAGCTTCCCAGGGAAAGAGACCCAGTACTTC
. TRBJ2-1 few TRBV7-9 CASSLGLSHYNEQFF TGTGCCAGCAGCTTAGGTCTATCCCACTACAATGAGCAGTTCTTC
. TRBJ1-2 . TRBV27 CASGGRGASPGYTF TGTGCCAGCGGCGGCCGGGGGGCTTCTCCTGGCTACACCTTC
. TRBJ1-4 . TRBV2 CASRAGEKLFF TGTGCCAGCAGGGCTGGTGAAAAACTGTTTTTT
. TRBJ2-2 few TRBV9 CASSVDPQGNTGELFF TGTGCCAGCAGCGTAGACCCCCAGGGGAACACCGGGGAGCTGTTTTTT
. TRBJ1-2 once TRBV29-1 CSVERGPNYGYTF TGCAGCGTTGAAAGGGGCCCTAACTATGGCTACACCTTC
. TRBJ2-2 . TRBV5-1 CASLGPGGELFF TGCGCCAGCCTTGGACCGGGCGGGGAGCTGTTTTTT
. TRBJ2-7 . TRBV27 CASSRKGSQDYEQYF TGTGCCAGCAGTAGGAAGGGTAGCCAGGACTACGAGCAGTACTTC
TRBD2 TRBJ2-3 . TRBV27 CASRKLLAGADTQYF TGTGCCAGCAGAAAGCTCCTAGCGGGGGCAGATACGCAGTATTTT
TRBD1 TRBJ1-2 few TRBV2 CASSRDSYGYTF TGTGCCAGCAGCCGGGACAGCTATGGCTACACCTTC
TRBD1 TRBJ1-2 many TRBV11-2 CASSLGETGGLSF TGTGCCAGCAGCTTAGGGGAGACAGGGGGCCTATCCTTC
TRBD1 TRBJ1-2 once TRBV5-8 CASSLEGQKYGYTF TGTGCCAGCAGCTTGGAGGGACAGAAGTATGGCTACACCTTC
. TRBJ2-5 few TRBV7-6 CASSALQWGETQYF TGTGCCAGCAGCGCCCTACAGTGGGGGGAGACCCAGTACTTC
TRBD2 TRBJ2-1 . TRBV9 CASSVLAGNEQFF TGTGCCAGCAGCGTATTAGCGGGCAATGAGCAGTTCTTC
. TRBJ1-1 few TRBV6-5 CASSYSSISLNTEAFF TGTGCCAGCAGTTACTCGTCGATATCACTGAACACTGAAGCTTTCTTT
. TRBJ2-1 . TRBV7-9 CASGSYNEQFF TGTGCCAGTGGGTCCTACAATGAGCAGTTCTTC
. TRBJ2-2 few TRBV4-1 CASSQTVTQAGELFF TGCGCCAGCAGCCAAACTGTCACGCAGGCCGGGGAGCTGTTTTTT
. TRBJ1-1 . TRBV6-5 CASSYYLGGRTEAFF TGTGCCAGCAGTTACTACCTGGGGGGAAGGACTGAAGCTTTCTTT
. TRBJ1-1 once TRBV27 CASSTPGLMNTEAFF TGTGCCAGCAGTACCCCGGGACTTATGAACACTGAAGCTTTCTTT
. TRBJ1-6 . TRBV27 CASSQPGNSPLHF TGTGCCAGCAGTCAACCAGGGAATTCACCCCTCCACTTT
. TRBJ2-7 medium-sized TRBV5-1 CASSLVGGSYEQYF TGCGCCAGCAGCTTGGTCGGGGGCTCCTACGAGCAGTACTTC
. TRBJ2-7 few TRBV6-6 CASSYSQTYEQYF TGTGCCAGCAGTTACTCACAAACTTACGAGCAGTACTTC
. TRBJ2-3 . TRBV7-8 CASSPGGGQDTQYF TGTGCCAGCAGCCCTGGGGGCGGGCAAGATACGCAGTATTTT
. TRBJ1-6 . TRBV5-6 CASSLVQPNSPLHF TGTGCCAGCAGCTTGGTCCAGCCTAATTCACCCCTCCACTTT